The rows below give T cell receptor beta chains drawn from one sample of a study of T cells in Graves' hyperthyroidism and ophthalmopathy. TCRdb processed the multiplex PCR reads anew with MiXCR; each CDR3 protein has one entry. The table lists hundreds of thousands of distinct CDR3 sequences, 14% of them singletons. Material for sequencing was blood. All receptors come from a woman younger than 30 with Graves' hyperthyroidism. Both conserved end residues are part of each CDR3. D genes are given only for firm matches. Clone size is not always given. Where it is, it says once, few, many or a class for expanded clones.

many	TRBD2	TRBV28	TRBJ2-3	TGTGCCAGCAGTTTAGCACGGACTAGCGGGAGGAGGACAGATACGCAGTATTTT	CASSLARTSGRRTDTQYF
many	TRBD1	TRBV20-1	TRBJ1-1	TGCAGTGCGAGGACAGGGGTGGCTGAAGCTTTCTTT	CSARTGVAEAFF
few	TRBD1	TRBV6-1	TRBJ1-2	TGTGCCAGCAATCCCGGGACAGACTATGGCTACACCTTC	CASNPGTDYGYTF
many	TRBD1	TRBV5-5	TRBJ1-2	TGTGCCAGCAGCTCACAGGGGAGACCCATTTTGATTAACTATGGCTACACCTTC	CASSSQGRPILINYGYTF
many	.	TRBV13	TRBJ2-3	TGTGCCAGCAGCTCTACCGGGACTAGCACAGATACGCAGTATTTT	CASSSTGTSTDTQYF
many	.	TRBV3-1	TRBJ2-3	TGTGCCAGCCTCGGGTGGGGCACAGATACGCAGTATTTT	CASLGWGTDTQYF
.	.	TRBV12-3/TRBV12-4	TRBJ1-5	TGTGCCAGCACCTGGGGTCCGGGCCTCCAGCCCCAGCATTTT	CASTWGPGLQPQHF
few	.	TRBV12-3/TRBV12-4	TRBJ1-2	TGTGCCAGCAGTTTTCCGGGTCCGGGTGGCTACACCTTC	CASSFPGPGGYTF
many	TRBD2	TRBV20-1	TRBJ2-1	TGCAGTGCTACCTCAGCGGGAGTAACCTACAATGAGCAGTTCTTC	CSATSAGVTYNEQFF
few	TRBD1	TRBV20-1	TRBJ2-6	TGCAGTGCTAGAGATCTCCGGGACAGGGAGTTCTCTGGGGCCAACGTCCTGACTTTC	CSARDLRDREFSGANVLTF
.	.	TRBV7-9	TRBJ2-3	TGTGCCAGCGGTGGGGGACGCACAGATACGCAGTATTTT	CASGGGRTDTQYF
few	.	TRBV6-1	TRBJ2-3	TGTGCCAGCAGTTATAAGACTAGTGTAAGGGGCACAGATACGCAGTATTTT	CASSYKTSVRGTDTQYF
.	TRBD1	TRBV3-1	TRBJ2-6	TGTGCCAGCAGTATTGGCGTTTTTCAGGGACAGACCTCTGGGGCCAACGTCCTGACTTTC	CASSIGVFQGQTSGANVLTF
few	.	TRBV7-2	TRBJ2-2	TGTGCCAGCAGCTTATACGAAGCAGGGCCGAACACCGGGGAGCTGTTTTTT	CASSLYEAGPNTGELFF
many	TRBD2	TRBV10-3	TRBJ2-1	TGTGCCATCAGTGGCGAGACTAGCGGGAGACAAGAGGGAATTTACAATGAGCAGTTCTTC	CAISGETSGRQEGIYNEQFF
few	.	TRBV6-1	TRBJ1-1	TGTGCCAGCCGGCCGGGGTCAGACGCTGAAGCTTTCTTT	CASRPGSDAEAFF
many	TRBD1	TRBV10-2	TRBJ2-7	TGCGCCAGCACAGTCGGGGGACAGGGGGCGCGGGAGCAGTACTTC	CASTVGGQGAREQYF
.	.	TRBV6-1	TRBJ2-2	TGTGCCAGCGATAGGGGGGAGGCGGGCACCGGGGAGCTGTTTTTT	CASDRGEAGTGELFF
many	.	TRBV6-2/TRBV6-3	TRBJ2-1	TGTGCCAGCAGTTATATGGCGGTGGGAATTTACAATGAGCAGTTCTTC	CASSYMAVGIYNEQFF
many	.	TRBV3-1	TRBJ1-6	TGTGCCAGCAGCCGCAGTGAAACAAATTCACCCCTCCACTTT	CASSRSETNSPLHF
many	TRBD2	TRBV5-8	TRBJ2-5	TGTGCCAGCAGCTCAAGACTAGCGGCAGAGACCCAGTACTTC	CASSSRLAAETQYF
few	.	TRBV12-3/TRBV12-4	TRBJ2-3	TGTGCCAGCAGTCTTAGACGGTGGGGGATGGCAGATACGCAGTATTTT	CASSLRRWGMADTQYF
few	TRBD2	TRBV30	TRBJ2-7	TGTGCCTGGAAGGCTAGCGGGATTTACGAGCAGTACTTC	CAWKASGIYEQYF
few	TRBD1	TRBV27	TRBJ2-2	TGTGCCAGCAGTTCCTTGAGGACAGGGGGGAAGACCGGGGAGCTGTTTTTT	CASSSLRTGGKTGELFF
.	.	TRBV7-9	TRBJ1-2	TGTGCCAGCAGCTACTCAGAGCCTCCCCACTATGGCTACACCTTC	CASSYSEPPHYGYTF
.	TRBD2	TRBV11-2	TRBJ2-3	TGTGCCAGCAGCTCGCCTGGGACTAGTGTCTGGGAAGGGCAGTATTTT	CASSSPGTSVWEGQYF
few	.	TRBV6-1	TRBJ1-5	TGTGCCAGCAGTACATACGAAACGTCCCACAATCAGCCCCAGCATTTT	CASSTYETSHNQPQHF
.	.	TRBV7-9	TRBJ1-1	TGTGCCAGCAGCTTAGCGCTCATCACGGTCGCCAACACTGAAGCTTTCTTT	CASSLALITVANTEAFF